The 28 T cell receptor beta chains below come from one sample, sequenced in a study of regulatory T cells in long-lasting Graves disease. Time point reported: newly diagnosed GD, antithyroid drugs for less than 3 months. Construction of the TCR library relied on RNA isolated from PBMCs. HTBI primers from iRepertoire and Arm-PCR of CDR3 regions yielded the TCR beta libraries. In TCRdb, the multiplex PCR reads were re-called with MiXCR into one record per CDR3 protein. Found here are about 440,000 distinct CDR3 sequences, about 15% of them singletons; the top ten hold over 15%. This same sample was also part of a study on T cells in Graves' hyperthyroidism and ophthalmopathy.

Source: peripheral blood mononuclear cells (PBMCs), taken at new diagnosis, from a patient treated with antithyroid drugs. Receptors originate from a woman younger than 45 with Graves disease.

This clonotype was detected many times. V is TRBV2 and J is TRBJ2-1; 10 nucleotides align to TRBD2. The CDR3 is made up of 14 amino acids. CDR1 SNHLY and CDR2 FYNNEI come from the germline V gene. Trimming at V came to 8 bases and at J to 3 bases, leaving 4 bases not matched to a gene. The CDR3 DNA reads TGTGCCAGCTTGCTAGCGGGAGTCTACAATGAGCAGTTCTTC. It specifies CASLLAGVYNEQFF.

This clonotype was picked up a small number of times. CDR3 bases: TGCGCCAGCAGCCCCCATCAAGAGACCCAGTACTTC. Protein: CASSPHQETQYF. The chain links TRBV5-1 to TRBJ2-5; D remains ambiguous. Trimming shortened V by 4 bases and J by 2 bases, and 6 bases separated the two germline ends. Germline V lookup: CDR1 SGHRS, CDR2 YFSETQ. CDR3 size: 12 residues.

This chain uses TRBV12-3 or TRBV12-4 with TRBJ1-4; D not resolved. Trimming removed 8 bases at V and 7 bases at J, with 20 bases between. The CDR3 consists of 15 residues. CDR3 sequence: CASGVRKETVEKLFF. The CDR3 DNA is TGTGCCAGCGGGGTGAGGAAGGAGACGGTTGAAAAACTGTTTTTT.

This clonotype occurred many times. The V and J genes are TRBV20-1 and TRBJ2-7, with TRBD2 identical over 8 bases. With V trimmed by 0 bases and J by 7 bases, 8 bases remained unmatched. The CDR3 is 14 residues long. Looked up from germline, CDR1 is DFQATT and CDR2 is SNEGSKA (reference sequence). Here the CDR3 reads CSAREVPGGGEQYF. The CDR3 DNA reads TGCAGTGCTAGAGAAGTCCCGGGAGGGGGGGAGCAGTACTTC.

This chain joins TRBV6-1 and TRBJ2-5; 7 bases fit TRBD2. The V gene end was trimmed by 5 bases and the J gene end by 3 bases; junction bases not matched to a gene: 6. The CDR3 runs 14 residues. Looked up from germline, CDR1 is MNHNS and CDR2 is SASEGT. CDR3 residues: CASSPGGIEETQYF. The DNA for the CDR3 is TGTGCCAGCAGTCCCGGGGGGATCGAAGAGACCCAGTACTTC.

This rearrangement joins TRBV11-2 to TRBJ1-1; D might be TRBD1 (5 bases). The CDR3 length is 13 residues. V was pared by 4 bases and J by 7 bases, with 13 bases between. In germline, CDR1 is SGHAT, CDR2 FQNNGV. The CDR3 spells CASSSSGFGEAFF. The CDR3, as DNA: TGTGCCAGCAGCTCTTCAGGGTTTGGTGAAGCTTTCTTT. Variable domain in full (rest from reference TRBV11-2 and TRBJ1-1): EAGVAQSPRYKIIEKRQSVAFWCNPISGHATLYWYQQILGQGPKLLIQFQNNGVVDDSQLPKDRFSAERLKGVDSTLKIQPAKLEDSAVYLCASSSSGFGEAFFGQGTRLTVV.

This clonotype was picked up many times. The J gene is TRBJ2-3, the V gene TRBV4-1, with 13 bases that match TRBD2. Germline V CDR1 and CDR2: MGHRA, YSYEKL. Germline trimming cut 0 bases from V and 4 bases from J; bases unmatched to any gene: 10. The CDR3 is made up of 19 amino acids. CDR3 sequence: CASSQESWTSGSSADTQYF. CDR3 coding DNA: TGCGCCAGCAGCCAAGAGTCTTGGACTAGCGGGAGTTCCGCAGATACGCAGTATTTT.

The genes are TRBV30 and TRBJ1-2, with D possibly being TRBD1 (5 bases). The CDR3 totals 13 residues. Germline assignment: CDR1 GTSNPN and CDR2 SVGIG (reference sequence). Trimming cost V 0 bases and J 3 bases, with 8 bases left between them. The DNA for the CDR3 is TGTGCCTGGAGTGTACAGGCGTACTATGGCTACACCTTC. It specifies CAWSVQAYYGYTF.

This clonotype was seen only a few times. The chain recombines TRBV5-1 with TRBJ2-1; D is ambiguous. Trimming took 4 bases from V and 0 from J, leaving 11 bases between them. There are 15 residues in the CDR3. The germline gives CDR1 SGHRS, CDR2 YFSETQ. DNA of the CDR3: TGCGCCAGCAGCGGCAGTGCCAACTCCTACAATGAGCAGTTCTTC. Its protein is CASSGSANSYNEQFF.

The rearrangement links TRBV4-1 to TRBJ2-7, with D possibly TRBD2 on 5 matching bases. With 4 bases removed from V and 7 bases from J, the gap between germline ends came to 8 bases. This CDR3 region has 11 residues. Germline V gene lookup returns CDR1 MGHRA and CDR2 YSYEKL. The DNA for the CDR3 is TGCGCCAGCAGCCGACCGGGGGAGCAGTACTTC. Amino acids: CASSRPGEQYF.

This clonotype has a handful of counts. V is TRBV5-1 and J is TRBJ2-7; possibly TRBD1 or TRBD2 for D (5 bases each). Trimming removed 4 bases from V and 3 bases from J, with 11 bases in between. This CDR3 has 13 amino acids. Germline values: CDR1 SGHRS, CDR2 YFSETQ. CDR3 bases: TGCGCCAGCAGCCTAACGGGGCACTACGAGCAGTACTTC. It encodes CASSLTGHYEQYF. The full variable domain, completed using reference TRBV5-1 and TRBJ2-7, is KAGVTQTPRYLIKTRGQQVTLSCSPISGHRSVSWYQQTPGQGLQFLFEYFSETQRNKGNFPGRFSGRQFSNSRSEMNVSTLELGDSALYLCASSLTGHYEQYFGPGTRLTVT.

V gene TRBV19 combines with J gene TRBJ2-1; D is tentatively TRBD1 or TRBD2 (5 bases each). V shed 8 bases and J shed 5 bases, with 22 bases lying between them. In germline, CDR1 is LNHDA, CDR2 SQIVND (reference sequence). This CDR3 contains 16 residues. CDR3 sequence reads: CASRPLSGRGDNEQFF. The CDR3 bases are TGTGCCAGTCGACCACTCTCGGGACGGGGAGACAATGAGCAGTTCTTC.

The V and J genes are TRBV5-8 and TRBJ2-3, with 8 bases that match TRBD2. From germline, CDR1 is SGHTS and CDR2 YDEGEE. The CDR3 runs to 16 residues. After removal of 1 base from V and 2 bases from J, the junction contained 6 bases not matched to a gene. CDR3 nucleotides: TGTGCCAGCAGCTTGCCCGGTAGCGGGACCACAGATACGCAGTATTTT. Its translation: CASSLPGSGTTDTQYF.

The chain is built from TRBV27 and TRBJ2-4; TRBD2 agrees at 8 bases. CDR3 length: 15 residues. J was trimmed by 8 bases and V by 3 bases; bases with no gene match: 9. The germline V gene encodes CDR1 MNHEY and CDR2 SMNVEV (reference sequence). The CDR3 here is CASSFSPGGADIQYF. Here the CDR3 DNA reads TGTGCCAGCAGTTTCTCCCCCGGGGGGGCAGACATTCAGTACTTC.

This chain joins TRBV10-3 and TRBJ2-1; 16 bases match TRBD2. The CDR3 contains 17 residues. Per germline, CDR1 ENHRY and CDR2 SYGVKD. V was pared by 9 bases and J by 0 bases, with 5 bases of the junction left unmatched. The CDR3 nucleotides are TGTGCCATTGGGACTAGCGGGAGGGCGAGCTCCTACAATGAGCAGTTCTTC. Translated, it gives CAIGTSGRASSYNEQFF.

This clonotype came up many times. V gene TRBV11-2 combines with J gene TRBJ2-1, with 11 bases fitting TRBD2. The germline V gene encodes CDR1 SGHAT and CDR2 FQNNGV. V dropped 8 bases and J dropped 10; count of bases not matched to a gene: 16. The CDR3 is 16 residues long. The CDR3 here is CASASPGLLAGVEQFF. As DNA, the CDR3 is TGTGCCAGCGCCTCCCCGGGCTTACTAGCGGGAGTCGAGCAGTTCTTC.

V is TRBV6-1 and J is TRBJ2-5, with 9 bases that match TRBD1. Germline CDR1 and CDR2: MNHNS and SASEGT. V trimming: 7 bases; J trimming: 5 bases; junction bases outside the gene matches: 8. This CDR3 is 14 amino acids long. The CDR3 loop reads CASTRGQGDETQYF. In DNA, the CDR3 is TGTGCCAGCACCCGGGGACAGGGCGACGAGACCCAGTACTTC.

The CDR3 DNA reads TGCGCCAGCAGAGGGGACAGGGAGTCCGGGGAGCTGTTTTTT. This sequence encodes CASRGDRESGELFF. The chain links TRBV10-1 to TRBJ2-2, with 9 bases identical to TRBD1. Germline lookup yields CDR1 WNHNN and CDR2 SYGVQD (reference sequence). V dropped 6 bases and J dropped 6; count of bases not matched to a gene: 5. The CDR3 extends over 14 amino acids.

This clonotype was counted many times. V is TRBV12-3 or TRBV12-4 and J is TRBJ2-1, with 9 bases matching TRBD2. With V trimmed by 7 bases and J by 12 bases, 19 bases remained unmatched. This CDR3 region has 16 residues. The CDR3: CASTRSGGRAGGAQFF. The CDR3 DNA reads TGTGCCAGCACCCGATCGGGCGGGAGGGCCGGTGGTGCGCAGTTCTTC.

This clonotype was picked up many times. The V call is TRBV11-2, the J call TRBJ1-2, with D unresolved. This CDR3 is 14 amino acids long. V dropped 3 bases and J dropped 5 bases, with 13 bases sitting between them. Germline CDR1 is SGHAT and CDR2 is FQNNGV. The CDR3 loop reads CASSLIPAEYGYTF. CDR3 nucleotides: TGTGCCAGCAGCTTGATCCCGGCGGAGTATGGCTACACCTTC.

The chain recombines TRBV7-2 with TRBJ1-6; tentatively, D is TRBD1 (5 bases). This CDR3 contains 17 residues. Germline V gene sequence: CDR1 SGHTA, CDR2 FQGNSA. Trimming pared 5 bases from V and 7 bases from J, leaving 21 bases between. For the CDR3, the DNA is TGTGCCAGCAGCCCGCGTACTGGAACAGGAGGCAATTCACCCCTCCACTTT. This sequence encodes CASSPRTGTGGNSPLHF. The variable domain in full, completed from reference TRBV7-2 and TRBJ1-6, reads GAGVSQSPSNKVTEKGKDVELRCDPISGHTALYWYRQSLGQGLEFLIYFQGNSAPDKSGLPSDRFSAERTGGSVSTLTIQRTQQEDSAVYLCASSPRTGTGGNSPLHFGNGTRLTVT.

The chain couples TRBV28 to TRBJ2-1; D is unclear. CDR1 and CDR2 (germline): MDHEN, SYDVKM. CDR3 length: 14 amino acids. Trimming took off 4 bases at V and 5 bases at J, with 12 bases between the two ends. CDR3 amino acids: CASSSRVSNNEQFF. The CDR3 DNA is TGTGCCAGCAGTTCAAGGGTCAGTAACAATGAGCAGTTCTTC.

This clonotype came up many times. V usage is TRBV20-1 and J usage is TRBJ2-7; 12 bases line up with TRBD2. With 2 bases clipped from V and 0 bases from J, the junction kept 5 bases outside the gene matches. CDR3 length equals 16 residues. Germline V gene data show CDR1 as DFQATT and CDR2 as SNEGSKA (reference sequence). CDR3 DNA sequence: TGCAGTGCTAGAAAGGCTAGCGGGAGGGGCTCCTACGAGCAGTACTTC. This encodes CSARKASGRGSYEQYF.

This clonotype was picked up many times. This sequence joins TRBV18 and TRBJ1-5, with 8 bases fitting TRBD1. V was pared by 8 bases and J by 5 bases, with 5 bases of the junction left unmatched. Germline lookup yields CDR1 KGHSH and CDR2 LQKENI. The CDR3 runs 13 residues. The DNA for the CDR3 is TGTGCCAGCCGACAGGGGTCTCATCAGCCCCAGCATTTT. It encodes CASRQGSHQPQHF.

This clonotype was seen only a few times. CDR3 in DNA: TGTGCCAGCAGCGGGACAGGGGGTCTTGGGGATACGCCTAGCGGTTCCTACGAGCAGTACTTC. Translating gives CASSGTGGLGDTPSGSYEQYF. The chain has TRBV7-9 and TRBJ2-7; TRBD1 matches at 11 bases. The germline V gene encodes CDR1 SEHNR and CDR2 FQNEAQ (reference sequence). This CDR3 region has 21 residues. Unmatched junction bases numbered 22, after V lost 5 bases and J lost 1 base. Full variable domain (outside the CDR3, taken from reference TRBV7-9 and TRBJ2-7): DTGVSQNPRHKITKRGQNVTFRCDPISEHNRLYWYRQTLGQGPEFLTYFQNEAQLEKSRLLSDRFSAERPKGSFSTLEIQRTEQGDSAMYLCASSGTGGLGDTPSGSYEQYFGPGTRLTVT.

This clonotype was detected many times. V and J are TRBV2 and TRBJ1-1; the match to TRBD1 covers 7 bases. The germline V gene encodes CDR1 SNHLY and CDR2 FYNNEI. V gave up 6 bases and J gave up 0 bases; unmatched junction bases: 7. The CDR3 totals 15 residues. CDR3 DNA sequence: TGTGCCAGCAGGGCTAGACAGGGTATGAACACTGAAGCTTTCTTT. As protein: CASRARQGMNTEAFF.

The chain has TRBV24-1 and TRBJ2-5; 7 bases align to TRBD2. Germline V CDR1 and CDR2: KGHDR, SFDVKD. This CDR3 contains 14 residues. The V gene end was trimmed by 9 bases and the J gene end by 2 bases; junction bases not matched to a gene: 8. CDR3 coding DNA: TGTGCCACCGGACGTGGGGGGGGTCAAGAGACCCAGTACTTC. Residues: CATGRGGGQETQYF.

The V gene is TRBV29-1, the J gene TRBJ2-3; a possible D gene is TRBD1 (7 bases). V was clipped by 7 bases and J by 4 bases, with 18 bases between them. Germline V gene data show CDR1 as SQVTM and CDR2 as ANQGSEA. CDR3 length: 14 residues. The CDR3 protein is CSARGGRGADTQYF. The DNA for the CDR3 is TGCAGCGCCCGAGGGGGCAGGGGGGCAGATACGCAGTATTTT.